This TCR beta chain was observed in a study of T cells after yellow fever vaccination. V was pared by 2 bases and J by 7 bases, with 5 bases between. CDR3 length: 11 amino acids. Per the germline V gene, CDR1 is MDHEN and CDR2 is SYDVKM. One entry per CDR3 protein, called by TCRdb with MiXCR from the 5' RACE reads. The sample has some 320,000 distinct CDR3 sequences, around 4.5% seen once. This clonotype was seen at least ten times. The chain links TRBV28 to TRBJ1-1; a weak D match, TRBD1 (5 bases). Material: PBMCs, obtained 15 days after the yellow fever booster vaccination. The TCR comes from a man between 18 and 35 years old who received the YFV17D yellow fever vaccine. The CDR3 reads CASSLRGEAFF. Here the CDR3 DNA reads TGTGCCAGCAGTTTAAGGGGTGAAGCTTTCTTT.